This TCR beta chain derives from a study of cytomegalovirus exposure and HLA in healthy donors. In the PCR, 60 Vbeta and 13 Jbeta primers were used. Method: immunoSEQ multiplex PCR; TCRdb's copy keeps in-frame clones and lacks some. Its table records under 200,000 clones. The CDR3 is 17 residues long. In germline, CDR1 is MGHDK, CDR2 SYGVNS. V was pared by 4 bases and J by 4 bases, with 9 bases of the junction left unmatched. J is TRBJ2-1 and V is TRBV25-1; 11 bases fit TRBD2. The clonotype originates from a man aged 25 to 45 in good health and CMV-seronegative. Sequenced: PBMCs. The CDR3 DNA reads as TGTGCCAGCAGTGCGGTACTAGCGGGAGAAGGGTACAATGAGCAGTTCTTC. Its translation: CASSAVLAGEGYNEQFF.